This T cell receptor (beta chain) was obtained from a study of pediatric ulcerative colitis. The study's findings and limits: Compared with controls, ulcerative colitis showed greater blood-rectum clone sharing.

To note about this clone: Its antigen is not known.

This table comes from immunoSEQ multiplex PCR, and its TCRdb copy is limited to in-frame clones, with some not included. This sample carries tens of thousands of clones, roughly 70% of them seen once, and the ten largest clones take approximately 9%. One to two pinch biopsies were taken from the rectum during colonoscopy. This receptor was identified in a boy between 10 and 17 years old with severe ulcerative colitis. The source material was gut tissue.

CDR3 nucleotide sequence: TGCGCCAGCACCCCGACAGGAGGGGAGCAGTACTTC. Translation gives CASTPTGGEQYF. The chain is built from TRBV5-1 and TRBJ2-7; D could derive from TRBD1 or TRBD2 (6 bases each). Trimming took 6 bases from V and 7 from J, leaving 14 bases between them. The CDR3 length is 12 residues. CDR1 and CDR2 from the germline V gene are SGHRS and YFSETQ.